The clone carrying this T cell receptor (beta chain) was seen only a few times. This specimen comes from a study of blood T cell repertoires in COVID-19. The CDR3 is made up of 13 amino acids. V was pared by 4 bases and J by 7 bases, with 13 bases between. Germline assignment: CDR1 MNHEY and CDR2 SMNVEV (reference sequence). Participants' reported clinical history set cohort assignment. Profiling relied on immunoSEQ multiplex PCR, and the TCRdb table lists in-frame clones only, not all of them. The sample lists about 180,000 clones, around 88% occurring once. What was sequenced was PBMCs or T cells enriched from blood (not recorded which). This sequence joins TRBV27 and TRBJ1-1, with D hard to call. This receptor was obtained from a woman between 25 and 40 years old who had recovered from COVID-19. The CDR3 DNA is TGTGCCAGCAGTTCGATCGAGCCCAATGAAGCTTTCTTT. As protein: CASSSIEPNEAFF.